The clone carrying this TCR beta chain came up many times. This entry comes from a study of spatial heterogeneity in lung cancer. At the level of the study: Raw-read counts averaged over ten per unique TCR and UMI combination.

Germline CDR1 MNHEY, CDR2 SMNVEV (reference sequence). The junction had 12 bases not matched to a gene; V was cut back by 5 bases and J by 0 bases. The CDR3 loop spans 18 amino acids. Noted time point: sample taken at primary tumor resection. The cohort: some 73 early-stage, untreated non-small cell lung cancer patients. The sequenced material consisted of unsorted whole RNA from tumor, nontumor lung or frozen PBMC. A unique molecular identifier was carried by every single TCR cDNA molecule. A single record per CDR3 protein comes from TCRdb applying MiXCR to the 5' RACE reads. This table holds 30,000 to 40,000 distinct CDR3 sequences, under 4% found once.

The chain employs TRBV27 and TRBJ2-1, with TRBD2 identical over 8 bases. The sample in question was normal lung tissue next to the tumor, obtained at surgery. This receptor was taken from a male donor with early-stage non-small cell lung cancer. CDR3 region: CASSPSRLAGFSYNEQFF. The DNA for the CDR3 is TGTGCCAGCAGTCCCAGCCGGTTAGCGGGATTCTCCTACAATGAGCAGTTCTTC.